This T cell receptor beta chain was obtained from a study of T cell responses to AZD1222 COVID-19 vaccine. Method: immunoSEQ multiplex PCR; TCRdb's copy keeps in-frame clones and lacks some. The sample consists of roughly 180,000 clones, 80% to 95% of them appearing once. Overall study findings and caveats: Among AZD1222 vaccinees, only 5 to 7 were seropositive at baseline. Clonal diversity was possibly underestimated, and white British individuals and females predominated among donors.

Second-dose intervals near 4 or 12 weeks were combined. On this clone: Its antigen is undetermined.

The TCR was taken from an adult who received the AZD1222 COVID-19 vaccine. The sample was peripheral blood, taken 28 days after the second AZD1222 dose.

DNA for the CDR3: TGTGCCAGTAGTAGATTCCCAGGGAACAATGGCTACACCTTC. It yields the protein CASSRFPGNNGYTF. The rearrangement joins TRBV19 to TRBJ1-2, with D possibly matching TRBD1 (5 bases). V was shortened by 4 bases and J by 6 bases, with 15 bases between the two germline ends. There are 14 residues in the CDR3. Germline CDR1 is LNHDA and CDR2 is SQIVND (reference sequence).